The 17 T cell receptor beta chains presented below share a single source sample, sequenced in a study of STAT5B mutations in CD4+ large granular lymphocyte leukemia. Generated by immunoSEQ multiplex PCR, the TCRdb table keeps only in-frame clones and is missing some. The sample consists of 40,000 to 45,000 clones, roughly 79% of them appearing once. The sample consisted of CD4+ T cells from blood buffy coats. The source is a human donor in good health.

The chain employs TRBV28 and TRBJ2-7; no clear D gene. V lost 1 base to trimming and J lost 3 bases, with 4 bases between them. Per the germline V gene, CDR1 is MDHEN and CDR2 is SYDVKM. The CDR3 sequence is 12 residues long. DNA of the CDR3: TGTGCCAGCAGTTTATCATTCTACGAGCAGTACTTC. It yields the protein CASSLSFYEQYF.

The rearrangement links TRBV29-1 to TRBJ2-6; D not resolved. The V end was cut by 2 bases, the J end by 4 bases, with 9 bases between. This CDR3 contains 14 residues. Germline V gene data show CDR1 as SQVTM and CDR2 as ANQGSEA. The CDR3: CSVEMDGGANVLTF. In DNA, the CDR3 is TGCAGCGTTGAAATGGACGGGGGGGCCAACGTCCTGACTTTC. The full variable domain, in which reference TRBV29-1 and TRBJ2-6 provide the parts outside the CDR3, is SAVISQKPSRDICQRGTSLTIQCQVDSQVTMMFWYRQQPGQSLTLIATANQGSEATYESGFVIDKFPISRPNLTFSTLTVSNMSPEDSSIYLCSVEMDGGANVLTFGAGSRLTVL.

The genes are TRBV10-3 and TRBJ2-3; the match to TRBD2 covers 10 bases. This CDR3 contains 17 residues. V lost 3 bases and J lost 4; bases outside the gene matches: 10. Germline CDR1 and CDR2: ENHRY and SYGVKD. The CDR3 DNA sequence: TGTGCCATCAGTGACCAGGGACTAGCGCTTTTATCAGATACGCAGTATTTT. Amino acids: CAISDQGLALLSDTQYF.

The DNA for the CDR3 is TGTGCCAGCAGCCGATATACCAACTACGAGCAGTACTTC. This gives the protein CASSRYTNYEQYF. The V gene is TRBV13, the J gene TRBJ2-5, with unresolved D. The DNA end is more similar to TRBJ2-7, so the J call may be wrong. In germline, CDR1 is PRHDT, CDR2 FYEKMQ (reference sequence). The CDR3 totals 13 residues.

The CDR3 DNA reads TGTGCCAGCAGTTTAGGTGAAAAACTGTTTTTT. Its translation is CASSLGEKLFF. The chain carries TRBV27 and TRBJ1-4; D uncertain. The germline V and J ends were trimmed by 2 bases and 7 bases, with 2 bases remaining between them. The CDR3 is 11 amino acids. CDR1 and CDR2 (germline): MNHEY, SMNVEV (reference sequence).

The chain has TRBV10-3 and TRBJ1-2; D is ambiguous. The germline V gene has CDR1 ENHRY and CDR2 SYGVKD. The CDR3 has 12 residues. With 6 bases removed from V and 5 bases from J, the gap between germline ends came to 10 bases. The DNA of the CDR3 is TGTGCCATCAGCCAGTTTCTTTATGGCTACACCTTC. Translating it yields CAISQFLYGYTF.

The table lists this clone with a count of one. The chain couples TRBV4-3 to TRBJ1-1; no clear D. The CDR3 extends over 14 amino acids. V dropped 2 bases and J dropped 4 bases, with 11 bases sitting between them. CDR1 is LGHNA, CDR2 YSLEER, per germline. The CDR3 reads CASSQQTVGTEAFF. Here the CDR3 DNA reads TGCGCCAGCAGCCAACAGACCGTAGGCACTGAAGCTTTCTTT.

This chain joins TRBV7-9 and TRBJ2-2, with 8 bases that match TRBD1. The CDR3 is 16 residues long. Unmatched junction bases numbered 11, after V lost 5 bases and J lost 6 bases. Germline CDR1 and CDR2: SEHNR and FQNEAQ (reference sequence). The CDR3 nucleotides are TGTGCCAGCAGCGAGCCGGGACAGGCTATTTCCGGGGAGCTGTTTTTT. It codes for CASSEPGQAISGELFF.

V gene TRBV5-4 combines with J gene TRBJ2-7; no reliable D call. CDR3 length: 16 residues. The ends were cut back, 0 bases at V and 0 bases at J, with 13 bases in the middle. Germline-derived CDR1 and CDR2 are SGHNT and YYREEE (reference sequence). In nucleotides, the CDR3 is TGTGCCAGCAGCTTGGCTCTTGGCAGGAGCTCCTACGAGCAGTACTTC. This codes for CASSLALGRSSYEQYF.

This chain joins TRBV7-9 and TRBJ2-2; 7 bases align to TRBD2. The ends lost 0 bases at V and 3 bases at J; junction bases unmatched: 1. This CDR3 region has 15 residues. Germline V CDR1 and CDR2: SEHNR, FQNEAQ (reference sequence). The CDR3 sequence is CASSLASGYTGELFF. DNA of the CDR3: TGTGCCAGCAGCTTAGCTAGCGGGTACACCGGGGAGCTGTTTTTT.

This clone came up a few times. V usage is TRBV30 and J usage is TRBJ1-1, with D possibly being TRBD1 (5 bases). Per germline, CDR1 GTSNPN and CDR2 SVGIG (reference sequence). Trimming removed 2 bases from V and 5 bases from J, with 15 bases in between. This CDR3 has 14 residues. The CDR3 protein is CAWSRIGARTEAFF. Here the CDR3 DNA reads TGTGCCTGGAGTCGGATAGGGGCGCGGACTGAAGCTTTCTTT.

The chain has TRBV11-2 and TRBJ2-5; 9 bases align to TRBD1. The V and J ends lost 5 bases and 4 bases, in that order; junction bases with no gene match: 20. Germline V gene data show CDR1 as SGHAT and CDR2 as FQNNGV. This CDR3 region has 19 residues. The CDR3 protein is CASSPHSLTGGPPRETQYF. The CDR3 nucleotides are TGTGCCAGCAGCCCTCACTCCTTGACAGGGGGGCCCCCACGAGAGACCCAGTACTTC. Full variable domain (outside the CDR3, taken from reference TRBV11-2 and TRBJ2-5): EAGVAQSPRYKIIEKRQSVAFWCNPISGHATLYWYQQILGQGPKLLIQFQNNGVVDDSQLPKDRFSAERLKGVDSTLKIQPAKLEDSAVYLCASSPHSLTGGPPRETQYFGPGTRLLVL.

The rearrangement links TRBV18 to TRBJ2-7; TRBD1 matches 9 bases. This CDR3 is 14 amino acids long. Germline CDR1 KGHSH, CDR2 LQKENI. V was pared by 6 bases and J by 9 bases, with 12 bases of the junction left unmatched. In DNA form, the CDR3 reads TGTGCCAGCTCCCCAGGACAGGGGAGTGGGTGGCAGTACTTC. Residues: CASSPGQGSGWQYF.

This rearrangement joins TRBV6-6 to TRBJ1-2, with 7 bases matching TRBD1. After removal of 6 bases from V and 7 bases from J, the junction contained 8 bases not matched to a gene. CDR1 and CDR2 (germline): MNHNY, SVGAGI (reference sequence). This CDR3 has 13 residues. As DNA, the CDR3 is TGTGCCAGCAGCCCACAGGGGATCGGTGGCTACACCTTC. Protein product: CASSPQGIGGYTF.

This chain uses TRBV18 with TRBJ2-5; D possibly corresponds to TRBD2 (6 bases). Germline CDR1 is KGHSH and CDR2 is LQKENI. The CDR3 is made up of 15 amino acids. Trimming shortened V by 0 bases and J by 4 bases, and 12 bases separated the two germline ends. The CDR3 DNA is TGTGCCAGCTCACCACCGGGATGGGGAGGAGAGACCCAGTACTTC. Amino acid sequence: CASSPPGWGGETQYF.

The V call is TRBV27, the J call TRBJ2-2; D is possibly TRBD2 (5 bases). In germline, CDR1 is MNHEY, CDR2 SMNVEV (reference sequence). V was pared by 7 bases and J by 4 bases, with 16 bases between. CDR3 length equals 15 residues. The CDR3 nucleotides are TGTGCCAGCACTCCGGGTAGCGATCGCACCGGGGAGCTGTTTTTT. Its translation is CASTPGSDRTGELFF.

The chain is built from TRBV30 and TRBJ2-1; TRBD2 aligns across 7 bases. Germline loops: CDR1 GTSNPN, CDR2 SVGIG (reference sequence). The CDR3 runs to 12 residues. J gave up 13 bases and V 4 bases, and 10 bases lay outside the gene matches. CDR3 residues: CAWTGGSLLQFF. CDR3 nucleotides: TGTGCCTGGACTGGCGGGAGTCTGCTACAGTTCTTC.